Each of the 18 T cell receptor beta chains below was sequenced from the same sample in a study of identical twins. Each CDR3 protein gets one entry after TCRdb re-called the 5' RACE reads with MiXCR. The table has hundreds of thousands of distinct CDR3 sequences, approximately 13% seen once. The data also belong to a second study, concerning yellow fever vaccine responses in identical twins.

Sequencing was done on a sample of CD8+ T cells sorted from blood. The source of these receptors is a woman younger than 30 in good health.

This chain uses TRBV7-9 with TRBJ2-5; TRBD1 might be the D (6 bases). The CDR3 is 14 amino acids. V was shortened by 2 bases and J by 2 bases, with 9 bases between the two germline ends. Per germline, CDR1 SEHNR and CDR2 FQNEAQ (reference sequence). The CDR3 nucleotides are TGTGCCAGCAGCTTAATCGGACAGCAAGAGACCCAGTACTTC. It is translated as CASSLIGQQETQYF.

This clonotype was counted between two and nine times. The chain couples TRBV2 to TRBJ2-1; D is perhaps TRBD2 (5 bases). Per the germline V gene, CDR1 is SNHLY and CDR2 is FYNNEI. V lost 1 base and J 6 bases, leaving 19 bases between the germline ends. This CDR3 contains 17 residues. CDR3 nucleotides: TGTGCCAGCAGTGAAGGGACTGCGGACCCTCTCCTCAATGAGCAGTTCTTC. Amino acid sequence: CASSEGTADPLLNEQFF.

The chain is built from TRBV20-1 and TRBJ2-5; no clear D. The CDR3 has 13 amino acids. With 1 base removed from V and 0 bases from J, the gap between germline ends came to 6 bases. CDR1 and CDR2 from the germline V gene are DFQATT and SNEGSKA (reference sequence). Written as DNA, the CDR3 is TGCAGTGCTAGAGTTCGGTACCAAGAGACCCAGTACTTC. As protein: CSARVRYQETQYF.

This clonotype came up a few times. The gene calls are TRBV13 and TRBJ2-7, with 8 bases aligning to TRBD2. Germline V gives CDR1 PRHDT, CDR2 FYEKMQ (reference sequence). This CDR3 spans 16 amino acids. The J segment lost 4 bases and the V segment lost 2 bases, leaving 10 bases of the junction unmatched. CDR3 sequence (DNA): TGTGCCAGCAGCTTAACCGGTCGGGAGGGCCATTACGAGCAGTACTTC. This codes for CASSLTGREGHYEQYF. Looking up the rest from reference TRBV13 and TRBJ2-7 gives the full variable domain: AAGVIQSPRHLIKEKRETATLKCYPIPRHDTVYWYQQGPGQDPQFLISFYEKMQSDKGSIPDRFSAQQFSDYHSELNMSSLELGDSALYFCASSLTGREGHYEQYFGPGTRLTVT.

This clonotype was observed a handful of times. V and J are TRBV2 and TRBJ2-1; tentative D call: TRBD2 (7 bases). Germline loops: CDR1 SNHLY, CDR2 FYNNEI. Trimming took 8 bases from V and 4 from J, leaving 15 bases between them. This CDR3 has 14 residues. CDR3 in DNA: TGTGCCAGCTTAATTCGGGGGGCGTACAATGAGCAGTTCTTC. Its protein product is CASLIRGAYNEQFF.

This clonotype occurred a few times. The CDR3 is CASSPRSGGPPGNEQFF. The CDR3 coding sequence is TGCGCCAGCAGCCCTCGGTCGGGGGGCCCTCCGGGGAATGAGCAGTTCTTC. The chain joins TRBV4-1 to TRBJ2-1, with D perhaps matching TRBD2 (7 bases). The CDR3 covers 17 residues. Germline V CDR1 and CDR2: MGHRA, YSYEKL. V dropped 4 bases and J dropped 7 bases, with 23 bases sitting between them.

On this clonotype: Germline is not matched at one junction end, which may reflect a read error. CDR3 DNA sequence: TGTGCCTGCAGCCAAGATCATGGACGTACCTATGGCTACACCTTC. It codes for CACSQDHGRTYGYTF. The V call is TRBV3-1, the J call TRBJ1-2; D gene uncertain. Germline V gives CDR1 LGHDT, CDR2 YNNKEL (reference sequence). The CDR3 extends over 15 amino acids.

J is TRBJ2-3 and V is TRBV5-6; D not resolved. Germline V gene lookup returns CDR1 SGHDT and CDR2 YYEEEE. The CDR3 contains 12 residues. Trimming pared 2 bases from V and 4 bases from J, leaving 5 bases between. The chain's CDR3 is CASSFVPDTQYF. In DNA form, the CDR3 reads TGTGCCAGCAGCTTCGTGCCAGATACGCAGTATTTT. Based on the CDR3 plus reference TRBV5-6 and TRBJ2-3, the full variable domain is DAGVTQSPTHLIKTRGQQVTLRCSPKSGHDTVSWYQQALGQGPQFIFQYYEEEERQRGNFPDRFSGHQFPNYSSELNVNALLLGDSALYLCASSFVPDTQYFGPGTRLTVL.

This clonotype has more than one count but fewer than ten. This chain uses TRBV20-1 with TRBJ2-3, with D unresolved. Germline V gene lookup returns CDR1 DFQATT and CDR2 SNEGSKA (reference sequence). This CDR3 has 11 residues. Trimming removed 6 bases at V and 6 bases at J, with 10 bases between. CDR3 coding DNA: TGCAGTGCCAGATCATGGGATACGCAGTATTTT. Translating gives CSARSWDTQYF.

The rearrangement links TRBV28 to TRBJ2-3; D possibly corresponds to TRBD2 (6 bases). This CDR3 has 13 residues. The germline gives CDR1 MDHEN, CDR2 SYDVKM. The V end was cut by 6 bases, the J end by 6 bases, with 13 bases between. The CDR3 protein is CASSMTSFDTQYF. In nucleotides, the CDR3 is TGTGCCAGCAGCATGACTAGTTTCGATACGCAGTATTTT. Complete variable domain (other parts from reference TRBV28 and TRBJ2-3): DVKVTQSSRYLVKRTGEKVFLECVQDMDHENMFWYRQDPGLGLRLIYFSYDVKMKEKGDIPEGYSVSREKKERFSLILESASTNQTSMYLCASSMTSFDTQYFGPGTRLTVL.

This clonotype was counted many times. This chain joins TRBV4-2 and TRBJ2-1; D unclear. V was clipped by 3 bases and J by 8 bases, with 14 bases between them. The germline CDR1 and CDR2 sequences are LGHNA and YNFKEQ. CDR3 size: 14 residues. The CDR3 is CASSHGLEFDEQFF. DNA of the CDR3: TGTGCCAGCAGCCATGGTCTGGAGTTCGATGAGCAGTTCTTC.

There are many counts of this clonotype. The chain has TRBV15 and TRBJ2-5, with a tentative D call TRBD1 (5 bases). The CDR3 totals 15 residues. Germline CDR1 and CDR2: LNHNV and YYDKDF (reference sequence). Trimming took off 1 base at V and 0 bases at J, with 9 bases between the two ends. The CDR3: CATSRGWGDQETQYF. Here the CDR3 DNA reads TGTGCCACCAGCAGAGGGTGGGGCGACCAAGAGACCCAGTACTTC.

This clonotype was seen many times. The chain has TRBV2 and TRBJ2-1, with 10 bases lining up with TRBD2. From germline, CDR1 is SNHLY and CDR2 FYNNEI. There are 17 residues in the CDR3. The trim removed 6 bases at V and 4 bases at J, leaving 12 bases unmatched. The CDR3: CASSDHPGTSEYNEQFF. The CDR3 DNA follows: TGTGCCAGCAGCGACCACCCCGGGACTAGCGAATACAATGAGCAGTTCTTC.

This clonotype was detected many times. V and J are TRBV4-1 and TRBJ2-5; 11 nucleotides align to TRBD1. The V and J ends lost 4 bases and 4 bases, in that order; junction bases with no gene match: 8. This CDR3 is 16 amino acids long. The germline V gene encodes CDR1 MGHRA and CDR2 YSYEKL. CDR3 coding DNA: TGCGCCAGCAGCCTAACCGGACAGGGGGCACCAGAGACCCAGTACTTC. The encoded protein is CASSLTGQGAPETQYF.

This chain joins TRBV25-1 and TRBJ1-2, with TRBD1 as a possible D gene (6 bases). CDR3 length: 17 residues. CDR1 and CDR2 from the germline V gene are MGHDK and SYGVNS. The germline V and J ends were trimmed by 6 bases and 5 bases, with 25 bases remaining between them. Here the CDR3 reads CASSDVRGTGSLYGYTF. As DNA, the CDR3 is TGTGCCAGCAGCGACGTTCGTGGTACAGGGTCCTTGTATGGCTACACCTTC.

The chain has TRBV6-1 and TRBJ1-4; D call uncertain. This CDR3 has 18 amino acids. Germline V gene sequence: CDR1 MNHNS, CDR2 SASEGT. V was pared by 0 bases and J by 5 bases, with 19 bases between. The CDR3 coding sequence is TGTGCCAGCAGTGAAGCAAACCGGTTTCGTACCAAAAATGAAAAACTGTTTTTT. Its protein is CASSEANRFRTKNEKLFF.

This sequence joins TRBV5-6 and TRBJ1-1; D unresolved. The germline V gene has CDR1 SGHDT and CDR2 YYEEEE. This CDR3 comprises 16 residues. The ends were cut back, 5 bases at V and 4 bases at J, with 21 bases in the middle. CDR3 sequence: CASSSLLPEWSTEAFF. As DNA, the CDR3 is TGTGCCAGCAGTTCGCTTCTACCGGAGTGGAGCACTGAAGCTTTCTTT.

J is TRBJ2-7 and V is TRBV29-1, with 10 bases identical to TRBD2. From germline, CDR1 is SQVTM and CDR2 ANQGSEA. The CDR3 consists of 14 residues. Trimming cost V 2 bases and J 2 bases; bases outside gene matches: 3. CDR3 sequence: CSVEIAGGAYEQYF. Here the CDR3 DNA reads TGCAGCGTTGAAATAGCGGGAGGAGCCTACGAGCAGTACTTC.